Below, 31 T cell receptor beta chains from the same sample are listed, as sequenced in a study of blood T cells in healthy people across ages. A second PCR of roughly 7 to 11 cycles used a sample-barcoded 5' primer and a J-beta primer mix. TCRdb passed the 5' RACE reads through MiXCR, listing each CDR3 protein once. This table holds roughly 2 million distinct CDR3 sequences, around 48% found once. The sample was blood. These receptors all stem from a middle-aged woman in good health.

This clonotype has more than one count but fewer than ten. The genes are TRBV15 and TRBJ1-6, with 9 bases identical to TRBD1. The ends lost 4 bases at V and 6 bases at J; junction bases unmatched: 4. The CDR3 is 15 amino acids. Germline V gene sequence: CDR1 LNHNV, CDR2 YYDKDF (reference sequence). The CDR3 here is CATSTPGQGNSPLHF. The CDR3 nucleotides read TGTGCCACCAGCACACCGGGACAGGGTAATTCACCCCTCCACTTT.

This clonotype has just a few counts. The J gene is TRBJ2-3, the V gene TRBV28, with D possibly TRBD1 on 5 matching bases. The CDR3 is 16 amino acids. Germline assignment: CDR1 MDHEN and CDR2 SYDVKM. The germline V and J ends were trimmed by 5 bases and 8 bases, with 23 bases remaining between them. Written as DNA, the CDR3 is TGTGCCAGCAGTAAGTCCGGCGGACCCGTGCAGGGTACGCAGTATTTT. Protein product: CASSKSGGPVQGTQYF.

This clonotype was seen more than once but under ten times. The V and J genes are TRBV4-1 and TRBJ1-5; unclear D gene. With 1 base removed from V and 1 base from J, the gap between germline ends came to 8 bases. Germline assignment: CDR1 MGHRA and CDR2 YSYEKL. The CDR3 has 15 residues. CDR3 sequence reads: CASSQGFGSNQPQHF. The DNA of the CDR3 is TGCGCCAGCAGCCAAGGGTTCGGCAGCAATCAGCCCCAGCATTTT.

This rearrangement joins TRBV20-1 to TRBJ2-3; D is ambiguous. Germline CDR1 and CDR2: DFQATT and SNEGSKA (reference sequence). The CDR3 consists of 11 residues. Trimming cost V 5 bases and J 5 bases, with 8 bases left between them. The CDR3, as DNA: TGCAGTGCTCCCCTAATAGATACGCAGTATTTT. Its translation is CSAPLIDTQYF.

The chain has TRBV5-1 and TRBJ2-5; 15 positions match TRBD2. V was pared by 4 bases and J by 2 bases, with 9 bases of the junction left unmatched. This CDR3 region has 18 residues. Germline loops: CDR1 SGHRS, CDR2 YFSETQ. The CDR3, as DNA: TGCGCCAGCAGCACGGGACTAGCGGGGGGTGTACTACAAGAGACCCAGTACTTC. Translation gives CASSTGLAGGVLQETQYF.

About this clonotype itself: A much bigger clone sits one base away, suggesting this may be a read error. This CDR3 reads CASRKGYGYTF. CDR3 nucleotides: TGTGCCAGCAGAAAGGGCTATGGCTACACCTTC. The V gene is TRBV27, the J gene TRBJ1-2; D remains unclear. This CDR3 is built from 11 residues. Germline CDR1 and CDR2: MNHEY and SMNVEV (reference sequence). V was clipped by 6 bases and J by 4 bases, with 6 bases between them.

The rearrangement joins TRBV27 to TRBJ2-7; tentative D call: TRBD1 (6 bases). CDR1 MNHEY and CDR2 SMNVEV come from the germline V gene (reference sequence). This CDR3 region has 15 residues. V lost 4 bases and J lost 2, with 15 bases in between. This chain's CDR3 is CASSSYNTGPYEQYF. CDR3 coding DNA: TGTGCCAGCAGTTCGTACAATACAGGGCCCTACGAGCAGTACTTC.

The chain is built from TRBV29-1 and TRBJ1-1, with no clear D. V was trimmed by 3 bases and J by 1 base, leaving 15 bases between them. Germline V gene sequence: CDR1 SQVTM, CDR2 ANQGSEA. CDR3 length: 15 residues. In nucleotides, the CDR3 is TGCAGCGTTGACCCGGTAGGTTTTGGGAACACTGAAGCTTTCTTT. It yields the protein CSVDPVGFGNTEAFF. Complete variable domain (other parts from reference TRBV29-1 and TRBJ1-1): SAVISQKPSRDICQRGTSLTIQCQVDSQVTMMFWYRQQPGQSLTLIATANQGSEATYESGFVIDKFPISRPNLTFSTLTVSNMSPEDSSIYLCSVDPVGFGNTEAFFGQGTRLTVV.

This clonotype was picked up a small number of times. This chain uses TRBV6-2 or TRBV6-3 with TRBJ2-3, with D unresolved. Germline V gene data show CDR1 as MNHEY and CDR2 as SVGEGT. The length of the CDR3 is 17 residues. V shed 5 bases and J shed 2 bases, with 20 bases lying between them. The CDR3 nucleotides are TGTGCCAGCAGTCAACCACGCCGCCCATCCTTCACAGATACGCAGTATTTT. Translation gives CASSQPRRPSFTDTQYF.

The table lists this clonotype with a few counts. The chain carries TRBV7-2 and TRBJ2-4; D might be TRBD1 (5 bases). Germline V gives CDR1 SGHTA, CDR2 FQGNSA. CDR3 length equals 14 residues. V shed 3 bases and J shed 5 bases, with 11 bases lying between them. The chain's CDR3 is CASSFAGLENIQYF. In nucleotides, the CDR3 is TGTGCCAGCAGCTTTGCAGGGCTGGAAAACATTCAGTACTTC.

The CDR3 DNA sequence: TGTGCCAGCAGTTTATTCCAGGGACAGGGAAATGGCTACACCTTC. Protein product: CASSLFQGQGNGYTF. The genes are TRBV28 and TRBJ1-2, with 9 positions matching TRBD1. CDR1 and CDR2 from the germline V gene are MDHEN and SYDVKM. Unmatched junction bases numbered 6, after V lost 1 base and J lost 6 bases. The CDR3 has 15 residues.

The V gene is TRBV15, the J gene TRBJ2-3; D gene ambiguous. Germline V gene data show CDR1 as LNHNV and CDR2 as YYDKDF (reference sequence). Trimming took 4 bases from V and 3 from J, leaving 11 bases between them. CDR3 size: 14 residues. CDR3 loop: CATSKWQETDTQYF. For the CDR3, the DNA is TGTGCCACCAGCAAGTGGCAGGAGACAGATACGCAGTATTTT.

The chain recombines TRBV6-5 with TRBJ2-7; D gene uncertain. V lost 2 bases to trimming and J lost 7 bases, with 15 bases between them. Per germline, CDR1 MNHEY and CDR2 SVGAGI. The CDR3 totals 14 residues. CDR3 nucleotides: TGTGCCAGCAGTTACAGGGCGGTCGTGGGGGAGCAGTACTTC. Protein: CASSYRAVVGEQYF.

This clonotype turned up a few times. V is TRBV3-1 and J is TRBJ2-5; D is ambiguous. Germline-derived CDR1 and CDR2 are LGHDT and YNNKEL (reference sequence). The CDR3 has 16 amino acids. Trimming left V 0 bases short and J 1 base short, with 12 bases between. The CDR3 region has the DNA TGTGCCAGCAGCCAAGATCTCGCAGGCCCCCAAGAGACCCAGTACTTC. Amino acid sequence: CASSQDLAGPQETQYF.

The chain joins TRBV18 to TRBJ2-7, with D tentatively TRBD2 (6 bases). Germline V gene sequence: CDR1 KGHSH, CDR2 LQKENI. This CDR3 is 15 amino acids long. Trimming removed 6 bases at V and 4 bases at J, with 19 bases between. The CDR3 region has the DNA TGTGCCAGCTCCTCATCCACGGGGGAGAGATACGAGCAGTACTTC. Encoded protein: CASSSSTGERYEQYF.

This clonotype has more than one count but fewer than ten. The chain links TRBV28 to TRBJ1-2; 7 nucleotides agree with TRBD1. Trimming cost V 5 bases and J 4 bases; bases outside gene matches: 13. Germline loops: CDR1 MDHEN, CDR2 SYDVKM. The CDR3 is made up of 16 amino acids. CDR3 in amino acids: CASSGIMIGTAYGYTF. In DNA, the CDR3 is TGTGCCAGCAGTGGGATCATGATCGGGACAGCCTATGGCTACACCTTC.

The rearrangement links TRBV6-1 to TRBJ2-7; weak D call: TRBD1 (6 bases). Trimming removed 8 bases from V and 0 bases from J, with 17 bases in between. This CDR3 is 15 amino acids long. Germline-derived CDR1 and CDR2 are MNHNS and SASEGT. CDR3 amino acids: CASAGTWDTSYEQYF. The CDR3, as DNA: TGTGCCAGCGCTGGCACGTGGGACACCTCCTACGAGCAGTACTTC.

This clonotype was seen a few times. The chain couples TRBV20-1 to TRBJ2-7; 10 bases align to TRBD1. Germline V gene sequence: CDR1 DFQATT, CDR2 SNEGSKA (reference sequence). With V trimmed by 0 bases and J by 0 bases, 5 bases remained unmatched. This CDR3 has 16 amino acids. CDR3 in amino acids: CSARDMRTGGSYEQYF. CDR3 DNA: TGCAGTGCTAGAGATATGAGGACAGGGGGCTCCTACGAGCAGTACTTC.

The J gene is TRBJ2-4, the V gene TRBV9; D perhaps matches TRBD1 (6 bases). The DNA matches TRBJ2-7 better at its end, which makes the J call doubtful. Germline CDR1 reads SGDLS; CDR2 reads YYNGEE. The CDR3 is 15 amino acids. The CDR3 sequence: CASNPGDVGLHEQYF. The CDR3 nucleotides are TGTGCCAGCAACCCAGGGGATGTCGGGCTCCACGAGCAGTACTTC.

V and J are TRBV15 and TRBJ2-1; 12 bases are a match to TRBD1. V shed 8 bases and J 5 bases; nucleotides not matched to a gene: 7. The CDR3 spans 15 residues. Germline V gene lookup returns CDR1 LNHNV and CDR2 YYDKDF (reference sequence). In DNA, the CDR3 is TGTGCCACCGGGACAGGGGGCTGGGGAAACAATGAGCAGTTCTTC. Its protein product is CATGTGGWGNNEQFF.

This chain uses TRBV5-1 with TRBJ2-1; tentatively, D is TRBD2 (6 bases). This CDR3 is 15 amino acids long. V was pared by 0 bases and J by 4 bases, with 11 bases between. The germline V gene encodes CDR1 SGHRS and CDR2 YFSETQ. The CDR3 reads CASSLESAGYNEQFF. The DNA of the CDR3 is TGCGCCAGCAGCTTGGAGTCTGCGGGGTACAATGAGCAGTTCTTC.

This clonotype showed up just a few times. CDR3 region: CASSLSAGSLETQYF. The CDR3 region has the DNA TGTGCCAGCAGCTTATCCGCGGGTAGCCTAGAGACCCAGTACTTC. The V gene is TRBV11-1, the J gene TRBJ2-5, with a weak D call TRBD2 (5 bases). Trimming took 2 bases from V and 4 from J, leaving 14 bases between them. Germline CDR1 is SGHAT and CDR2 is FQDESV (reference sequence). The CDR3 has 15 amino acids.

This clonotype came up a few times. The chain carries TRBV27 and TRBJ1-5; unclear D gene. Trimming took off 5 bases at V and 0 bases at J, with 5 bases between the two ends. CDR3 length: 13 residues. Germline V gives CDR1 MNHEY, CDR2 SMNVEV (reference sequence). CDR3 loop: CASSTRSNQPQHF. Here the CDR3 DNA reads TGTGCCAGCAGTACTCGTAGCAATCAGCCCCAGCATTTT.

CDR3 nucleotides: TGTGCCACCAGCAGTGACGGTTGGGAGGGGGACTATACAGATACGCAGTATTTT. Residues: CATSSDGWEGDYTDTQYF. The chain has TRBV15 and TRBJ2-3; D is perhaps TRBD2 (7 bases). Germline loops: CDR1 LNHNV, CDR2 YYDKDF (reference sequence). The ends were cut back, 3 bases at V and 3 bases at J, with 22 bases in the middle. The CDR3 contains 18 residues.

The chain recombines TRBV25-1 with TRBJ2-1; tentatively, D is TRBD1 or TRBD2 (5 bases each). Trimming cost V 3 bases and J 8 bases, with 14 bases left between them. This CDR3 contains 14 residues. Germline-derived CDR1 and CDR2 are MGHDK and SYGVNS. As DNA, the CDR3 is TGTGCCAGCAGTGAGTGGTCGGGGCGGTATGAGCAGTTCTTC. As protein: CASSEWSGRYEQFF.

This CDR3 is CASSLSGIGPAGTDTQYF. The DNA for the CDR3 is TGTGCCAGCAGCTTAAGTGGTATCGGCCCGGCGGGCACAGATACGCAGTATTTT. This chain uses TRBV7-3 with TRBJ2-3, with no clear D. Trimming stripped 1 base from V and 1 base from J, with 18 bases between. This CDR3 has 18 amino acids. Germline CDR1 is SGHTA and CDR2 is FQGTGA.

The J gene is TRBJ2-5, the V gene TRBV27, with a tentative D call TRBD1 (5 bases). Trimming shortened V by 3 bases and J by 4 bases, and 12 bases separated the two germline ends. The length of the CDR3 is 14 residues. Germline CDR1 reads MNHEY; CDR2 reads SMNVEV (reference sequence). For the CDR3, the DNA is TGTGCCAGCAGTTTGGGGCAGCCATCAGAGACCCAGTACTTC. Translated: CASSLGQPSETQYF.

The gene calls are TRBV7-2 and TRBJ2-5; the D is unclear. The CDR3 consists of 17 residues. CDR1 is SGHTA, CDR2 FQGNSA, per germline. The V and J ends lost 0 bases and 2 bases respectively, with 16 bases between them. The CDR3 coding sequence is TGTGCCAGCAGCTTAGCTTTTGGTAGCAGGCTACAAGAGACCCAGTACTTC. Amino acids: CASSLAFGSRLQETQYF. The full variable domain, rest sourced from reference TRBV7-2 and TRBJ2-5, is GAGVSQSPSNKVTEKGKDVELRCDPISGHTALYWYRQSLGQGLEFLIYFQGNSAPDKSGLPSDRFSAERTGGSVSTLTIQRTQQEDSAVYLCASSLAFGSRLQETQYFGPGTRLLVL.

V is TRBV20-1 and J is TRBJ2-7; D may match TRBD1 or TRBD2 (6 bases each). The CDR3 covers 16 residues. The V end was cut by 2 bases, the J end by 6 bases, with 23 bases between. Per the germline V gene, CDR1 is DFQATT and CDR2 is SNEGSKA (reference sequence). The DNA for the CDR3 is TGCAGTGCTAGAAGCTACCGCGAAGGGGGGCCAAGCGAGCAGTACTTC. It yields the protein CSARSYREGGPSEQYF.

The chain couples TRBV6-4 to TRBJ2-1, with 11 bases fitting TRBD2. CDR1 is MRHNA, CDR2 SNTAGT, per germline. V shed 5 bases, J shed 5 bases, and the junction held 5 bases outside the gene matches. There are 15 residues in the CDR3. CDR3 region: CASSSSGGRDNEQFF. In DNA form, the CDR3 reads TGTGCCAGCAGTTCTAGCGGGGGGCGCGACAATGAGCAGTTCTTC.

This clonotype was seen only a few times. The chain uses TRBV20-1 and TRBJ2-1; D may be TRBD2 (5 bases). Germline CDR1 and CDR2: DFQATT and SNEGSKA (reference sequence). CDR3 length: 15 residues. Trimming shortened V by 5 bases and J by 0 bases, and 14 bases separated the two germline ends. CDR3 region: CSAPTGKSSYNEQFF. The DNA of the CDR3 is TGCAGTGCTCCTACCGGGAAGAGCTCCTACAATGAGCAGTTCTTC.